The sequence of this T cell receptor (beta chain) was determined in a study of cytomegalovirus exposure and HLA in healthy donors. General study points: For most subjects, TCR beta sequences were reported to predict HLA-A and HLA-B alleles with accuracy. In a later analysis, an Asian-associated ancestry cluster reportedly showed fewer N-insertions than the roughly 710-donor mean. TCR beta V segments were, for the most part, productive about 87% or about 30% of the time in an earlier analysis. The likely origin of a cluster of highly shared sequence variants was a sequencing artifact.

As regards this clone: What it binds is unknown.

Primers for the PCR totalled 60 Vbeta and 13 Jbeta. Sequenced by immunoSEQ multiplex PCR; TCRdb stores in-frame clones only, minus some. The sample lists 99,000 or so clones, about 13% occurring once. The junction had 5 bases not matched to a gene; V was cut back by 4 bases and J by 1 base. The CDR3 contains 15 residues. Germline V gene sequence: CDR1 MNHNY, CDR2 SVGAGI (reference sequence). The receptor was derived from a man aged 35-49 years in good health and CMV-seropositive. The rearrangement links TRBV6-6 to TRBJ1-1; TRBD1 matches at 8 bases. The sequencing input was PBMCs. For the CDR3, the DNA is TGTGCCAGCAGTTCCCCTGGACAGGGGAACACTGAAGCTTTCTTT. It is translated as CASSSPGQGNTEAFF.